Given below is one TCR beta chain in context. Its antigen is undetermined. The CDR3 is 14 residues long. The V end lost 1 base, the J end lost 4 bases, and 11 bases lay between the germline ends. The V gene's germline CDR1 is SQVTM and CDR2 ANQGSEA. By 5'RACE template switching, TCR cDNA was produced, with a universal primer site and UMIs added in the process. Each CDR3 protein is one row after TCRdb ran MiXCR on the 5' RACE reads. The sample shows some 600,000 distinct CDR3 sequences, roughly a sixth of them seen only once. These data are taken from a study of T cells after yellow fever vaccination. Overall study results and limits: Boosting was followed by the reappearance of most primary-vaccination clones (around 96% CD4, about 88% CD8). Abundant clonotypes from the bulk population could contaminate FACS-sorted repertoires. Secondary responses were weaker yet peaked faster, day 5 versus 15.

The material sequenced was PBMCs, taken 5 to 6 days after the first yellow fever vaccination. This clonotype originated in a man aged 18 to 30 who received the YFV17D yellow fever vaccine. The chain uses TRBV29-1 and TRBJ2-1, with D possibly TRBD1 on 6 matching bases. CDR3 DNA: TGCAGCGTTGAAGGGGACACGCCGTACAATGAGCAGTTCTTC. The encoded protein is CSVEGDTPYNEQFF.